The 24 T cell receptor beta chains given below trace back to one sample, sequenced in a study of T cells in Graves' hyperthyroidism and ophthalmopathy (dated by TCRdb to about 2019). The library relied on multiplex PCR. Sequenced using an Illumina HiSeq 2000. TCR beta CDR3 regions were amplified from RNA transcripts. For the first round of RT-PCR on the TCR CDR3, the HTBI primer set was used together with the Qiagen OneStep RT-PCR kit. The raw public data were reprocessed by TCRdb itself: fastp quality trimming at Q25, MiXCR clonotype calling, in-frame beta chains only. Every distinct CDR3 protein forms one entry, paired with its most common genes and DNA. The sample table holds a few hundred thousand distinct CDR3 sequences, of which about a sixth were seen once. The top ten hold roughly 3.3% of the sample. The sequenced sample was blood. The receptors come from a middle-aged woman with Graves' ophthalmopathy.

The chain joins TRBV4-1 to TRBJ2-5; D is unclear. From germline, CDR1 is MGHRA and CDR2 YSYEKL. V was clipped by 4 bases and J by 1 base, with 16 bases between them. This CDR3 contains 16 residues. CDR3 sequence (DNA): TGCGCCAGCAGCCGGGGTGCCAGGAAACCCCAAGAGACCCAGTACTTC. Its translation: CASSRGARKPQETQYF.

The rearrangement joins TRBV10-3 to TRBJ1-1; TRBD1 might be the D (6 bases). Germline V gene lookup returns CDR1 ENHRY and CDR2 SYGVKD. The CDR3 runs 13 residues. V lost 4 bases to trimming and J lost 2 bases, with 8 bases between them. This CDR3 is CAISGTANTEAFF. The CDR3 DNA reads TGTGCCATCAGTGGGACAGCCAACACTGAAGCTTTCTTT.

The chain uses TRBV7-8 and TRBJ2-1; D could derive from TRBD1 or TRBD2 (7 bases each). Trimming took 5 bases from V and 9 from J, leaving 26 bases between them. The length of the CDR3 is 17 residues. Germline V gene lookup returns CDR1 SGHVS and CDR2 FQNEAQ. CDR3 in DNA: TGTGCCAGCAGCCAGGGGGGGGGGTGGGTTTTGACTTTTGAGCAGTTCTTC. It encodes CASSQGGGWVLTFEQFF.

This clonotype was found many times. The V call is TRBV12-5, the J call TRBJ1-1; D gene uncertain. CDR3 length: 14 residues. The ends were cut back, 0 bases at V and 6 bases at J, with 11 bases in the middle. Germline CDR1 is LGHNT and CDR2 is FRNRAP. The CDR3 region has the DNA TGTGCTAGTGGTTTGGTAACAGTGGCGGCTGAAGCTTTCTTT. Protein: CASGLVTVAAEAFF.

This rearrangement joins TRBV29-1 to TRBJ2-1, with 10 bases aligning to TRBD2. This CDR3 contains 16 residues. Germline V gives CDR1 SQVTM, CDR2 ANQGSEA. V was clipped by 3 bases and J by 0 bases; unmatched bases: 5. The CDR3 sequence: CSVDRTSGISYNEQFF. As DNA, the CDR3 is TGCAGCGTTGATAGGACTAGCGGAATCTCCTACAATGAGCAGTTCTTC.

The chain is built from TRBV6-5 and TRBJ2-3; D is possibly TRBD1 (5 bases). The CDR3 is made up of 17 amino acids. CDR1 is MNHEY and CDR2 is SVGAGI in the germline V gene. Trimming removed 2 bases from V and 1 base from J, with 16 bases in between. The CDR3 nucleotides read TGTGCCAGCAGTTACGCCTCCCAGGGTTGGGGCACAGATACGCAGTATTTT. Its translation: CASSYASQGWGTDTQYF.

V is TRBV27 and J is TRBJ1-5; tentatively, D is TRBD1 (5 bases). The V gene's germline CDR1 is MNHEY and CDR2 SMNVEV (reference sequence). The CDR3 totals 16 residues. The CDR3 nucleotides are TGTGCTTCATCGGCCGCTCTGCAGGGAAGAGGTCAGCCCCAGCATTTT. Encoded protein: CASSAALQGRGQPQHF.

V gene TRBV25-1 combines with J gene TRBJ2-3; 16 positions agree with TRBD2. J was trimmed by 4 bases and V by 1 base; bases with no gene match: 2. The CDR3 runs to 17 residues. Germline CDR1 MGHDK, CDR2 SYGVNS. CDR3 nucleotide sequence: TGTGCCAGCAGTGAATGGGGACTAGCGGGAGGGGCAGATACGCAGTATTTT. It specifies CASSEWGLAGGADTQYF.

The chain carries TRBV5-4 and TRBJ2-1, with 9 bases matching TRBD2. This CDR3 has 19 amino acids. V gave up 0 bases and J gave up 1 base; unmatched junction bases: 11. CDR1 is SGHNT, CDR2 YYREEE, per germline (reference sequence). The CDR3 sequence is CASSLEGLASGMSYNEQFF. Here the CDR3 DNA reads TGTGCCAGCAGCTTGGAAGGGCTTGCTAGCGGGATGTCCTACAATGAGCAGTTCTTC.

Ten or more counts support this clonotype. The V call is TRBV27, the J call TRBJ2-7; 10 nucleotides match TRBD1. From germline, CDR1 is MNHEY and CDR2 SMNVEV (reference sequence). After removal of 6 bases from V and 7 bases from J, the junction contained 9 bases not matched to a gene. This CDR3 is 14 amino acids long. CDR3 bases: TGTGCCAGCAGCCGCTGGGACAGGGGAGGTGAGCAGTACTTC. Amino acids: CASSRWDRGGEQYF.

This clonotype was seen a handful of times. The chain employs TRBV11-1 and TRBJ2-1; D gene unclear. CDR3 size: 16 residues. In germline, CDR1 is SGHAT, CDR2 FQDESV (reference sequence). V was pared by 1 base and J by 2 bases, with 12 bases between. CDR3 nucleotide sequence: TGTGCCAGCAGCTTAGTGTTGGACGCGCCCTACAATGAGCAGTTCTTC. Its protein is CASSLVLDAPYNEQFF.

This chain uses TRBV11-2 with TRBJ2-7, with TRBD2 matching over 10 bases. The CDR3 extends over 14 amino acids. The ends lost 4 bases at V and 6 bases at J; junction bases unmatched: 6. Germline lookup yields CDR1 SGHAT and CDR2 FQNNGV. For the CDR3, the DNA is TGTGCCAGCAGCTGGGCTAGCGGGAGTGGCGAGCAGTACTTC. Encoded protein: CASSWASGSGEQYF.

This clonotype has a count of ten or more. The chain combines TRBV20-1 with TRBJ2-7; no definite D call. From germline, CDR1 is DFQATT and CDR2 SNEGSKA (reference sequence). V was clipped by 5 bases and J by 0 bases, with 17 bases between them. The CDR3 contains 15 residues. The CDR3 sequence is CSAGRISANSYEQYF. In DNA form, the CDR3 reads TGCAGTGCTGGACGAATTAGTGCTAACTCCTACGAGCAGTACTTC.

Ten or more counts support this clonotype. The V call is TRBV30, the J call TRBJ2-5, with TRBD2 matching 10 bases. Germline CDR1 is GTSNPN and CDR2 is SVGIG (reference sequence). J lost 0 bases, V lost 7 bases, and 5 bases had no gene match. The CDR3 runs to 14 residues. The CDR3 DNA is TGTGCCTACAGCGGGGGGGGCAACCAAGAGACCCAGTACTTC. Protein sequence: CAYSGGGNQETQYF.

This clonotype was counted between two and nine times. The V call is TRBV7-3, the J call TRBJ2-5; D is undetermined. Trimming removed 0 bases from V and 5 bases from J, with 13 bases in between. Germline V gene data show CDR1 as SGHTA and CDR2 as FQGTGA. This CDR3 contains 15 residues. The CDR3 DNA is TGTGCCAGCAGCTTAACTGGAGCTAATATTGAGACCCAGTACTTC. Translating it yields CASSLTGANIETQYF.

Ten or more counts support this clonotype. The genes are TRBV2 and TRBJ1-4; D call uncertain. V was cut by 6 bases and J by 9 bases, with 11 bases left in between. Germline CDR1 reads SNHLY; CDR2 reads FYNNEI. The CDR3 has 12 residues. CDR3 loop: CASRATAQKLFF. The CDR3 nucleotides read TGTGCCAGCAGGGCTACAGCACAAAAACTGTTTTTT.

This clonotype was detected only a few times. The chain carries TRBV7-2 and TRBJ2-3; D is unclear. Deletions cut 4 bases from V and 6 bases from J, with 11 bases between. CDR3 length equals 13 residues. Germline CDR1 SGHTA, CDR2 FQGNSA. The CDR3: CASSSALGDTQYF. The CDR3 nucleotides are TGTGCCAGCAGCTCCGCACTCGGCGATACGCAGTATTTT.

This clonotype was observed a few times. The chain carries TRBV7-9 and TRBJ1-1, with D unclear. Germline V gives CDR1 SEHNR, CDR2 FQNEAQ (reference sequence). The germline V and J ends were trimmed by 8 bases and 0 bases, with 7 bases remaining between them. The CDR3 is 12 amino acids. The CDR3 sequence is CASGDLNTEAFF. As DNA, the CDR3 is TGTGCCAGCGGCGACTTGAACACTGAAGCTTTCTTT.

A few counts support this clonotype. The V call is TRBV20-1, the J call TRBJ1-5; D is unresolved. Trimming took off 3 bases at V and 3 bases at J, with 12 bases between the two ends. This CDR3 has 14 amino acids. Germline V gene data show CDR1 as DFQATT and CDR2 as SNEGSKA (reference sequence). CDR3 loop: CSASTAGPNQPQHF. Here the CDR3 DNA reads TGCAGTGCTAGTACGGCAGGTCCCAATCAGCCCCAGCATTTT.

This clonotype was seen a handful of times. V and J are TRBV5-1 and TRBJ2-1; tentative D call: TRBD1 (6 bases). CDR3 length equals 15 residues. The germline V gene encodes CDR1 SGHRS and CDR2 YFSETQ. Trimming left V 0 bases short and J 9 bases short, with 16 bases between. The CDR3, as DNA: TGCGCCAGCAGCTTGGTCATAGACAGGCTCGGTGAGCAGTTCTTC. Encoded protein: CASSLVIDRLGEQFF.

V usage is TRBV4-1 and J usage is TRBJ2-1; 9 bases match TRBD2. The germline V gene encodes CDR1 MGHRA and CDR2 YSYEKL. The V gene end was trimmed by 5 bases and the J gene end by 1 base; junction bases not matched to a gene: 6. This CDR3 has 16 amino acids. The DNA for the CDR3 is TGCGCCAGCAGCTCAGGCGGGAGGGCGTCCTACAATGAGCAGTTCTTC. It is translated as CASSSGGRASYNEQFF.

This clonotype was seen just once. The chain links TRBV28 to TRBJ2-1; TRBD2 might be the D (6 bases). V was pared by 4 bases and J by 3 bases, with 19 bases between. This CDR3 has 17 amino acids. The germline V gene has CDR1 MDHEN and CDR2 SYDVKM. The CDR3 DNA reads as TGTGCCAGCAGTTCCTTTTCTGGGGGAGGTGTCTACAATGAGCAGTTCTTC. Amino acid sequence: CASSSFSGGGVYNEQFF.

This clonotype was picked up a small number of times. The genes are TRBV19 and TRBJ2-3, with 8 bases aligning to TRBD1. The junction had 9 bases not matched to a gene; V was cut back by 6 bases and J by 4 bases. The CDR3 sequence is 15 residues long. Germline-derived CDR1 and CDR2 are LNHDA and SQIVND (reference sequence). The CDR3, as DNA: TGTGCCAGTAGCCTGACAGGGGTGCAAGCAGATACGCAGTATTTT. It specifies CASSLTGVQADTQYF.

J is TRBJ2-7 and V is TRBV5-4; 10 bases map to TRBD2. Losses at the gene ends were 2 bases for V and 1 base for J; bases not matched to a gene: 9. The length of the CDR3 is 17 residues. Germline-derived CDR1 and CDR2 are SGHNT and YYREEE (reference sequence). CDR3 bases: TGTGCCAGCAGCTTATGGACCGGGACTAGCGTGTCCTACGAGCAGTACTTC. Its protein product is CASSLWTGTSVSYEQYF.